Below, 18 T cell receptor beta chains from the same sample are listed, as sequenced in a study of T cell changes during pregnancy in multiple sclerosis (dated by TCRdb to about 2019). Preparation of the library involved the immunoSEQ multiplex PCR assay. This immuneACCESS table, as held by TCRdb, lists in-frame sequences with V and J called but not all clones. Of the missing ones, under half trace to an unresolved V gene in checked studies; the others have no known cause. The sample contains around 57,000 clones, around 90% of them found a single time. In total, the top ten clones hold approximately 1.2% of the sample. The sequencing here drew on peripheral blood, taken in the second trimester of pregnancy. The origin of the receptors is a female donor with multiple sclerosis, enrolled in a pregnancy study.

Only one count was recorded for this clone. The chain links TRBV4-3 to TRBJ1-1, with D possibly being TRBD1 (5 bases). Germline V CDR1 and CDR2: LGHNA, YSLEER. Trimming took 4 bases from V and 11 from J, leaving 23 bases between them. CDR3 length: 15 residues. In DNA form, the CDR3 reads TGCGCCAGCAGCCGCCTCCGGGACTCGCCAGAAGGGGCTTTCTTT. It encodes CASSRLRDSPEGAFF.

The rearrangement joins TRBV30 to TRBJ2-3, with 9 nucleotides matching TRBD1. CDR3 length: 18 amino acids. CDR1 is GTSNPN, CDR2 SVGIG, per germline (reference sequence). Trimming took 0 bases from V and 11 from J; bases not matched to a gene: 21. CDR3: CAWSVMGQGRAWGWVQYF. As DNA, the CDR3 is TGTGCCTGGAGTGTAATGGGACAGGGAAGGGCCTGGGGATGGGTGCAGTATTTT.

The chain employs TRBV6-1 and TRBJ1-1; possible D gene TRBD1, 5 bases. Looked up from germline, CDR1 is MNHNS and CDR2 is SASEGT. The CDR3 covers 14 residues. V was trimmed by 5 bases and J by 1 base, leaving 11 bases between them. The DNA of the CDR3 is TGTGCCAGCAGTCCACTGGGGGGGAACACTGAAGCTTTCTTT. Its translation: CASSPLGGNTEAFF.

This sequence joins TRBV6-5 and TRBJ1-2; tentative D call: TRBD1 (6 bases). The CDR3 sequence is 14 residues long. Trimming left V 6 bases short and J 7 bases short, with 18 bases between. Per germline, CDR1 MNHEY and CDR2 SVGAGI. The chain's CDR3 is CASSPPGGRSGYTF. DNA for the CDR3: TGTGCCAGCAGCCCGCCGGGGGGCCGGAGTGGCTACACCTTC.

The CDR3 bases are TGTGCCAGCAGCTTAGACAGGAACACTGAAGCTTTCTTT. Translation: CASSLDRNTEAFF. The rearrangement uses TRBV7-8 and TRBJ1-1; no clear D. Trimming stripped 1 base from V and 1 base from J, with 4 bases between. Germline CDR1 SGHVS, CDR2 FQNEAQ. The CDR3 spans 13 residues.

The CDR3 protein is CASSLWSGLETQYF. In DNA, the CDR3 is TGTGCCAGCAGTTTATGGTCAGGGTTAGAGACCCAGTACTTC. This chain uses TRBV27 with TRBJ2-5, with D perhaps matching TRBD1 (5 bases). Germline assignment: CDR1 MNHEY and CDR2 SMNVEV (reference sequence). The CDR3 is 14 residues long. The germline V and J ends were trimmed by 1 base and 4 bases, with 10 bases remaining between them.

V gene TRBV5-1 combines with J gene TRBJ2-3; 13 bases line up with TRBD2. There are 17 residues in the CDR3. Unmatched junction bases numbered 5, after V lost 3 bases and J lost 1 base. CDR1 is SGHRS and CDR2 is YFSETQ in the germline V gene. The CDR3 sequence: CASSSGLAGAGTDTQYF. The CDR3 region has the DNA TGCGCCAGCAGCTCCGGACTAGCGGGGGCAGGCACAGATACGCAGTATTTT.

The sample holds a few counts of this clone. The chain combines TRBV2 with TRBJ2-7; D possibly corresponds to TRBD2 (6 bases). Germline assignment: CDR1 SNHLY and CDR2 FYNNEI. Trimming left V 7 bases short and J 7 bases short, with 14 bases between. The CDR3 consists of 12 residues. CDR3 amino acids: CASTRDSGEQYF. For the CDR3, the DNA is TGTGCCAGCACCCGGGACTCGGGGGAGCAGTACTTC.

This sequence joins TRBV4-2 and TRBJ2-6; weak D call: TRBD2 (5 bases). This CDR3 spans 15 amino acids. The germline CDR1 and CDR2 sequences are LGHNA and YNFKEQ. Trimming stripped 2 bases from V and 0 bases from J, with 5 bases between. CDR3 region: CASSQRDSGANVLTF. The DNA of the CDR3 is TGTGCCAGCAGCCAACGGGACTCTGGGGCCAACGTCCTGACTTTC.

The rearrangement links TRBV4-2 to TRBJ2-1; D is possibly TRBD2 (6 bases). Looked up from germline, CDR1 is LGHNA and CDR2 is YNFKEQ. The CDR3 contains 18 residues. V was cut by 0 bases and J by 4 bases, with 19 bases left in between. CDR3 residues: CASSQDTAGWGEYNEQFF. In DNA form, the CDR3 reads TGTGCCAGCAGCCAAGACACGGCGGGGTGGGGAGAATACAATGAGCAGTTCTTC.

The J gene is TRBJ1-2, the V gene TRBV6-5; D unresolved. Per the germline V gene, CDR1 is MNHEY and CDR2 is SVGAGI. Trimming removed 3 bases at V and 5 bases at J, with 10 bases between. This CDR3 region has 13 residues. In nucleotides, the CDR3 is TGTGCCAGCAGTTATTCCGGTGCATATGGCTACACCTTC. Amino acid sequence: CASSYSGAYGYTF.

The V call is TRBV18, the J call TRBJ2-7, with 8 bases fitting TRBD1. CDR1 KGHSH and CDR2 LQKENI come from the germline V gene. Trimming took 3 bases from V and 1 from J; bases not matched to a gene: 2. The CDR3 covers 14 residues. The CDR3 coding sequence is TGTGCCAGCTCACCTGACAGGGGATCCTACGAGCAGTACTTC. It translates to CASSPDRGSYEQYF.

This chain links TRBV2 with TRBJ2-5, with D hard to call. The CDR3 is made up of 12 amino acids. Germline-derived CDR1 and CDR2 are SNHLY and FYNNEI. Trimming removed 3 bases at V and 1 base at J, with 3 bases between. CDR3 sequence reads: CASSEAQETQYF. CDR3 in DNA: TGTGCCAGCAGTGAGGCCCAAGAGACCCAGTACTTC.

The V call is TRBV4-1, the J call TRBJ2-3, with 9 positions matching TRBD2. CDR1 is MGHRA and CDR2 is YSYEKL in the germline V gene. After removal of 6 bases from V and 6 bases from J, the junction contained 7 bases not matched to a gene. This CDR3 has 14 amino acids. The CDR3 DNA reads TGCGCCAGCAGTCCTAGCGGGGACTTGGATACGCAGTATTTT. Translation gives CASSPSGDLDTQYF.

The genes are TRBV2 and TRBJ2-5; a weak D match, TRBD2 (5 bases). Germline CDR1 SNHLY, CDR2 FYNNEI. This CDR3 has 13 residues. Trimming stripped 5 bases from V and 4 bases from J, with 11 bases between. DNA of the CDR3: TGTGCCAGCAGTTGGCTAGCATCAGAGACCCAGTACTTC. Encoded protein: CASSWLASETQYF.

The chain is built from TRBV5-1 and TRBJ2-1, with D possibly matching TRBD1 (6 bases). V lost 2 bases and J lost 4, with 7 bases in between. Germline values: CDR1 SGHRS, CDR2 YFSETQ. CDR3 length: 13 residues. The chain's CDR3 is CASSLGQYNEQFF. The CDR3 region has the DNA TGCGCCAGCAGCTTAGGACAGTACAATGAGCAGTTCTTC.

This clone was seen only once. This chain connects TRBV2 to TRBJ2-7, with a possible D match to TRBD1 (6 bases). Trimming cost V 5 bases and J 2 bases, with 13 bases left between them. Germline V gene lookup returns CDR1 SNHLY and CDR2 FYNNEI. This CDR3 region has 14 residues. Here the CDR3 DNA reads TGTGCCAGCAGTCTTCGACAGGACGCCTACGAGCAGTACTTC. Translation gives CASSLRQDAYEQYF.

The chain uses TRBV25-1 and TRBJ2-7, with D possibly matching TRBD1 (6 bases). The CDR3 loop spans 17 amino acids. Trimming removed 8 bases at V and 0 bases at J, with 23 bases between. Germline CDR1 reads MGHDK; CDR2 reads SYGVNS. CDR3 region: CASPSFRGDRSSYEQYF. The CDR3 DNA reads TGTGCCAGCCCTTCTTTCCGGGGAGACAGGAGCTCCTACGAGCAGTACTTC.